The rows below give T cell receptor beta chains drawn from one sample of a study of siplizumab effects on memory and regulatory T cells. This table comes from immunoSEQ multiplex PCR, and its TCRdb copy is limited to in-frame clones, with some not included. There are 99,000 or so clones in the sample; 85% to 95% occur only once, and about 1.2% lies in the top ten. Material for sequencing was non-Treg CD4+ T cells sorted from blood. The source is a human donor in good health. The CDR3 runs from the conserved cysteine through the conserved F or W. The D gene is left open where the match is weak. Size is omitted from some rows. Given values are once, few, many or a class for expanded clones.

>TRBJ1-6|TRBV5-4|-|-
TGTGCCAGCAGCTTAAAACAGGGTACTTCACCCCTCCACTTT
CASSLKQGTSPLHF
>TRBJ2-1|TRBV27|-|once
TGTGCCAGCAGTTTATATAATGAGCAGTTCTTC
CASSLYNEQFF
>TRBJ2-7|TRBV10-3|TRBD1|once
TGTGCCACACGGACAGGGACCTACGAGCAGTACTTC
CATRTGTYEQYF
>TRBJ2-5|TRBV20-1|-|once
TGCAGTGCTAGGGGCGGGGAGACCCAGTACTTC
CSARGGETQYF
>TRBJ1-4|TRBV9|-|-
TGTGCCAGCAGCTCAGTGGGACCGGGCCCAGGGCGTGAAAGTGAAAAACTGTTTTTT
CASSSVGPGPGRESEKLFF
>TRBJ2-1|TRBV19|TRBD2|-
TGTGCCAGTAGTACCCTTCGACTAGCGCTCTACAATGAGCAGTTCTTC
CASSTLRLALYNEQFF
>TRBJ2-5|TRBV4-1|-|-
TGCGCCAGCAGCCAAGGGGGACGTAGGGGCCCGATCTATTACTTC
CASSQGGRRGPIYYF
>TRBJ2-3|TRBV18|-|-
TGTGCCAGCTCACCCCGACAGCCGAAATACTACACAGATACGCAGTATTTT
CASSPRQPKYYTDTQYF
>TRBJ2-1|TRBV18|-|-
TGTGCCAGCTCACCGGCGGGGAATGAGCAGTTCTTC
CASSPAGNEQFF
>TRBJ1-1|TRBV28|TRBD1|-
TGTGCCAGCAGTTACCAGGGGGCGGCCAGGGCTTTCTTT
CASSYQGAARAFF
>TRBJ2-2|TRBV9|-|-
TGTGCCAGCGATGGTGAAGGAGGGGGCTATCTATCCGGGGAGCTGTTTTTT
CASDGEGGGYLSGELFF
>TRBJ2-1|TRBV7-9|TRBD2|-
TGTGCCAGCAGCCCCCGGACTAGGTTTGGGTCCTACAATGAGCAGTTCTTC
CASSPRTRFGSYNEQFF
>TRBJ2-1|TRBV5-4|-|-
TGTGCCAGCAGCTTGGAACCACAGAGCTCCTACAATGAGCAGTTCTTC
CASSLEPQSSYNEQFF
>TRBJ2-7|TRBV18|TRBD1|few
TGTGCCAGCTCACCACTTAGCAGGGGGCCTCGTCGCGAGCAGTACTTC
CASSPLSRGPRREQYF
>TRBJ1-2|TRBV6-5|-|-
TGTGCCAGTCAATACGGGACGGACTATGGCTACACCTTC
CASQYGTDYGYTF
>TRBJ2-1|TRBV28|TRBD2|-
TGTGCCAGCAGTTTACCCGGACTAGCGGGGGAGCTGGAGCAGTTCTTC
CASSLPGLAGELEQFF
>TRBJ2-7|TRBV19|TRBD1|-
TGTGCCAGTAGTAACCCACAGGGGGCCACGAGCTACGAGCAGTACTTC
CASSNPQGATSYEQYF
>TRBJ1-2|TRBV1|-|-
TGCACCAGCAGAATGCGAAAGACCTATGGCTACACCTTC
CTSRMRKTYGYTF
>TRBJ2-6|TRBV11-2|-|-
TGTGCCAGCAGCTTCCAGCGTCTCTCTGGGGCCAACGTCCTGACTTTC
CASSFQRLSGANVLTF
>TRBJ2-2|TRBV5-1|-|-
TGCGCCAGCAGCTTGGACGGCCTCGCGAACACCGGGGAGCTGTTTTTT
CASSLDGLANTGELFF
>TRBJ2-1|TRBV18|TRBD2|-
TGTGCCAGCTCACTCGGACTAGTCTGGGATTGTGAGCAGTTCTTC
CASSLGLVWDCEQFF
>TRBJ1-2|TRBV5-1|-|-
TGCGCCAGCAGCTTGGACAGAATTAACTATGGCTACACCTTC
CASSLDRINYGYTF
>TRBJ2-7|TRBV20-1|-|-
TGCAGTGCCCTGGGACGGTTCGAGCAGTACTTC
CSALGRFEQYF
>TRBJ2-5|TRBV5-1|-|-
TGCGCCAGCAGCTTCAGTTCCGAGACCCAGTACTTC
CASSFSSETQYF
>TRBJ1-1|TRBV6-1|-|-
TGTGCCAGCAGTGAAATCGAGGACAGTGAAGCTTTCTTT
CASSEIEDSEAFF
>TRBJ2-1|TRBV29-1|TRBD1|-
TGCAGCGGTCAGGGGGCTTGGAATGAGCAGTTCTTC
CSGQGAWNEQFF
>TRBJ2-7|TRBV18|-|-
TGTGCCAGCTCACCACTTAGAAGTGAGGTGGTATACGAGCAGTACTTC
CASSPLRSEVVYEQYF
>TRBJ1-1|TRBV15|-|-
TGTGCCACCAGCAGAGACGTATTGTGGAGGGATCGTGAAGCTTTCTTT
CATSRDVLWRDREAFF
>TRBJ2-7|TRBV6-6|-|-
TGTGCCAGCAGGGGACTCGGACAGGAGCTATACGAGCAGTACTTC
CASRGLGQELYEQYF
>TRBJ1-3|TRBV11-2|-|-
TGTGCCAGCAGCCGGAGGGGGGGCAGTTCAGGAAACACCATATATTTT
CASSRRGGSSGNTIYF
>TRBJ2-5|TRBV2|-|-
TGTGCCAGCAGGACAGGAGTACTGGAGACCCAGTACTTC
CASRTGVLETQYF
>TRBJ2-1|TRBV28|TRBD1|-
TGTGCCAGCAGTTTATTGGACAGGGGGTTCGTTGAGCAGTTCTTC
CASSLLDRGFVEQFF
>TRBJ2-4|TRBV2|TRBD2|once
TGTGCCAGCAGAGGACTAGCGGGAAAAAACATTCAGTACTTC
CASRGLAGKNIQYF
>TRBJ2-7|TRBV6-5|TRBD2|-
TGTGCCAGCAGCCGACTAGCGGATTTATACGAGCAGTACTTC
CASSRLADLYEQYF
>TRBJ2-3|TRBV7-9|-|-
TGTGCCAGCAGCTTAATAAGGACGGGAGCAGGGAGCACAGATACGCAGTATTTT
CASSLIRTGAGSTDTQYF
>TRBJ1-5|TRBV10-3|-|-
TGTGCCATCAGTGAAGGACAGATTAATCAGCCCCAGCATTTT
CAISEGQINQPQHF
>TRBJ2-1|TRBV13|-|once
TGTGCCAGCAGCTCCTCCTCTAGGGGGGGCGTTCAGTTCTTC
CASSSSSRGGVQFF
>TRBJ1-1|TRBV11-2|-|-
TGTGCCAGCAGCTTAGATAACAGCTATGAAGCTTTCTTT
CASSLDNSYEAFF
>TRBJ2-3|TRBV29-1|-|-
TGCAGCGTTGAGGGAGGCGGTACGCAGTATTTT
CSVEGGGTQYF
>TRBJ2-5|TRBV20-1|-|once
TGCAGTGCTAGTTTCCGGGAGACCCAGTACTTC
CSASFRETQYF
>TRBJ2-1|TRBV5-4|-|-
TGTGCCAGCAGCGCGATGGGACGGGGCGAGCAGTTCTTC
CASSAMGRGEQFF
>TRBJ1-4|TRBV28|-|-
TGTGCCAGCAGAGGGGAGGTAGCAACTAATGAAAAACTGTTTTTT
CASRGEVATNEKLFF
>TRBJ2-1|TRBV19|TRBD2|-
TGTGCCAGTAGTCGACTGCCCCGGGGGGCCTACAATGAGCAGTTCTTC
CASSRLPRGAYNEQFF
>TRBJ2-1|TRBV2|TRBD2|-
TGTGCCAGCATTGGCGGGACTAAGTACAATGAGCAGTTCTTC
CASIGGTKYNEQFF
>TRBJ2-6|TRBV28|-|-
TGTGCCAGCAGTTTAGACAGCTCTGGGGCCAACGTCCTGACTTTC
CASSLDSSGANVLTF
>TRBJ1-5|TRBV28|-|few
TGTGCCAGCAGTTTATGGACGGCAGGGAGCAATCAGCCCCAGCATTTT
CASSLWTAGSNQPQHF
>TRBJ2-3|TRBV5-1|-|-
TGCGCCAGCAGCCGTGATAGCGGCACAGATACGCAGTATTTT
CASSRDSGTDTQYF
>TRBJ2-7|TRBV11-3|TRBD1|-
TGTGCCAGCAGCTTAGACGGACAGGGCTACGAGCAGTACTTC
CASSLDGQGYEQYF
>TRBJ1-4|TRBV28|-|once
TGTGCCAGCAGTGCTGCAGGGCTGGAAAAACTGTTTTTT
CASSAAGLEKLFF
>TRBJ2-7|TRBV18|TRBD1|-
TGTGCCAGCTCAGCCCTATTTACCGGGACAGGGGTCGGGACCTACGAGCAGTACTTC
CASSALFTGTGVGTYEQYF
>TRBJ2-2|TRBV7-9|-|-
TGTGCCAGCAGCCCGAGACAGGTGGACGGGGAGCTGTTTTTT
CASSPRQVDGELFF
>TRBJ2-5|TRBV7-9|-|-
TGTGCCAGCAGCCTCACTCGGGGTTCGGAGACCCAGTACTTC
CASSLTRGSETQYF
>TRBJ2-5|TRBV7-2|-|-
TGTGCCAGCAGCTTGGCTGGGGGTGGGGTATCAGAGACCCAGTACTTC
CASSLAGGGVSETQYF
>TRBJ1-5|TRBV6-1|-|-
TGTGCCAGTCTCCGTTCAGGAGTAAATCAGCCCCAGCATTTT
CASLRSGVNQPQHF
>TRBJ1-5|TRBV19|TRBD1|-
TGTGCCAGTAGTAGGACAGGAGATAATCAGCCCCAGCATTTT
CASSRTGDNQPQHF